This paragraph reports one TCR beta chain. Its antigen is undetermined. Indicated time point: week 47, end of study. The content of each vaccine dose was 300 ug of mutant IDH1 20-mer peptide, and topical imiquimod accompanied it. The data originate from a study of a mutant IDH1 vaccine in newly diagnosed glioma. Study-level points and caveats: Pseudoprogression apparently lacked any relation to changes in top peripheral T cell clonotypes.

TCRdb's copy holds only in-frame clones and misses some; the assay was immunoSEQ multiplex PCR. The table has tens of thousands of clones, 82% seen once; the top ten hold about 4%. The CDR3 spans 13 residues. The V gene's germline CDR1 is SEHNR and CDR2 FQNEAQ (reference sequence). After removal of 5 bases from V and 8 bases from J, the junction contained 5 bases not matched to a gene. Sequencing was performed on PBMCs, taken from a glioma patient whose treatment included an IDH1 peptide vaccine. The rearrangement joins TRBV7-9 to TRBJ1-2, with TRBD1 matching 10 bases. The receptor was isolated from a man aged 35 to 55 with glioma. Some clones in this sample may be carry-over from other donors' samples. Written as DNA, the CDR3 is TGTGCCAGCAGCCCTTGGGACAGGGGAGGCTACACCTTC. Amino acid sequence: CASSPWDRGGYTF. The whole variable domain, filled in from reference TRBV7-9 and TRBJ1-2, reads DTGVSQNPRHKITKRGQNVTFRCDPISEHNRLYWYRQTLGQGPEFLTYFQNEAQLEKSRLLSDRFSAERPKGSFSTLEIQRTEQGDSAMYLCASSPWDRGGYTFGSGTRLTVV.